This T cell receptor beta chain was obtained from a study of blood T cell repertoires in COVID-19. Study background: Specimens from acute and convalescent COVID-19 originated in the United States, Italy and Spain. Sources were T cells, B-cell-depleted T cells, or PBMCs; the material itself was cDNA or gDNA.

Per the original data handling: From reference gene primer amplification, estimates of nucleated cell counts were derived. Some clones are missing from TCRdb's copy, which holds only in-frame ones; the method was immunoSEQ multiplex PCR. The DNA was the basis for D and trimming; V, J and clone size are from that table. The sample gives tens of thousands of clones, around four fifths of which show up once; 16% is in the top ten. The sequenced material came from peripheral blood. The TCR sequence derives from a human donor in a cohort sampled during active COVID-19.

The chain's CDR3 is CASSQGALLFF. CDR3 nucleotides: TGTGCCAGCTCCCAGGGGGCCCTCTTGTTCTTC. The rearrangement uses TRBV7-9 and TRBJ2-1, with 8 bases lining up with TRBD1. The CDR3 extends over 11 amino acids. With V trimmed by 8 bases and J by 15 bases, 9 bases remained unmatched. CDR1 and CDR2 (germline): SEHNR, FQNEAQ (reference sequence).